These T cell receptor beta chains were read from a single sample in a study of neurological immune-mediated disorders. TCRdb ran MiXCR on the 5' RACE reads and lists one entry per CDR3 protein. This sample has approximately 41,000 distinct CDR3 sequences, with roughly 2.5% found just once. The sequencing sample was made of PBMCs. These receptors were obtained from a man aged 25 to 45 with multiple sclerosis. Both conserved end residues are part of each CDR3. The order of the fields is D gene, V gene, clone size, J gene, CDR3 DNA, CDR3 protein. D genes are given only for firm matches. Size is stated for part of the rows, as once, few or many counts, or as a class when the clone is expanded.

D gene: -; V gene: TRBV7-3; clone size: many; J gene: TRBJ2-2; CDR3 DNA: TGTGCCAGCAGCTCGGGCGGGGAGCTGTTTTTT; CDR3 protein: CASSSGGELFF
D gene: -; V gene: TRBV11-2; clone size: many; J gene: TRBJ2-5; CDR3 DNA: TGTGCCAGCAGCTCCCATAGCCCGGGACGAGAGACCCAGTACTTC; CDR3 protein: CASSSHSPGRETQYF
D gene: -; V gene: TRBV6-1; clone size: many; J gene: TRBJ1-5; CDR3 DNA: TGTGCCAGCTCCCGAAATCAGGGCGCGGGGCCCCAGCATTTT; CDR3 protein: CASSRNQGAGPQHF
D gene: -; V gene: TRBV20-1; clone size: many; J gene: TRBJ2-1; CDR3 DNA: TGCAGTGCTAGTGAGGCCCCGTATGAGCAGTTCTTC; CDR3 protein: CSASEAPYEQFF
D gene: TRBD1; V gene: TRBV5-1; clone size: many; J gene: TRBJ1-5; CDR3 DNA: TGCGCCAGCAGCCTAGGACAGGGGACTCAGCCCCAGCATTTT; CDR3 protein: CASSLGQGTQPQHF
D gene: -; V gene: TRBV29-1; clone size: many; J gene: TRBJ2-4; CDR3 DNA: TGCAGCGTTGAAGACGCGATGGGAGGAAACATTCAGTACTTC; CDR3 protein: CSVEDAMGGNIQYF
D gene: TRBD2; V gene: TRBV9; clone size: many; J gene: TRBJ2-5; CDR3 DNA: TGTGCCAGCAGCCCAGGGCTGCGTTGGGCGGGAGGGCCTTGGGAGACCCAGTACTTC; CDR3 protein: CASSPGLRWAGGPWETQYF
D gene: TRBD2; V gene: TRBV29-1; clone size: many; J gene: TRBJ2-1; CDR3 DNA: TGCAGCGTTTCACAAGGACTAGCGGAGGTCGGTGAGCAGTTCTTC; CDR3 protein: CSVSQGLAEVGEQFF
D gene: TRBD1; V gene: TRBV10-3; clone size: many; J gene: TRBJ2-5; CDR3 DNA: TGTGCCATCAGTGAGACAGACAGGGTCCCGGAGACCCAGTACTTC; CDR3 protein: CAISETDRVPETQYF
D gene: TRBD1; V gene: TRBV12-3/TRBV12-4; clone size: many; J gene: TRBJ2-5; CDR3 DNA: TGTGCCAGCACATCATCGACGGGACAGGGGGCGGAGACCCAGTACTTC; CDR3 protein: CASTSSTGQGAETQYF
D gene: -; V gene: TRBV7-6; clone size: few; J gene: TRBJ2-1; CDR3 DNA: TGTGCCAGCAGCGCCCTCAATGAGCAGTTCTTC; CDR3 protein: CASSALNEQFF
D gene: -; V gene: TRBV7-2; clone size: many; J gene: TRBJ2-7; CDR3 DNA: TGTGCCAGCAGCAGGGCGGTCCAAGGCACCTACGAGCAGTACTTC; CDR3 protein: CASSRAVQGTYEQYF
D gene: -; V gene: TRBV5-8; clone size: many; J gene: TRBJ2-4; CDR3 DNA: TGTGCCAGCAGCTTGGAGGGCACCAGAGGGGACATTCAGTACTTC; CDR3 protein: CASSLEGTRGDIQYF
D gene: TRBD2; V gene: TRBV20-1; clone size: many; J gene: TRBJ2-5; CDR3 DNA: TGCAGTGCTAGATTAGGGACTAGCGGGCCCTCCCAAGAGACCCAGTACTTC; CDR3 protein: CSARLGTSGPSQETQYF
D gene: -; V gene: TRBV5-6; clone size: many; J gene: TRBJ1-1; CDR3 DNA: TGTGCCAGCAGCCCCCCGGCGACAGGTTCCACTGAAGCTTTCTTT; CDR3 protein: CASSPPATGSTEAFF
D gene: TRBD1; V gene: TRBV4-1; clone size: many; J gene: TRBJ1-5; CDR3 DNA: TGCGCCAGCAGCCCCGGGACAGCCTTAAATCAGCCCCAGCATTTT; CDR3 protein: CASSPGTALNQPQHF
D gene: -; V gene: TRBV29-1; clone size: many; J gene: TRBJ1-1; CDR3 DNA: TGCAGCGTTGCCGCGTCGGGAGCAAACACTGAAGCTTTCTTT; CDR3 protein: CSVAASGANTEAFF
D gene: -; V gene: TRBV28; clone size: many; J gene: TRBJ2-1; CDR3 DNA: TGTGCCAGCAGTTATTACAATGAGCAGTTCTTC; CDR3 protein: CASSYYNEQFF
D gene: TRBD1; V gene: TRBV6-5; clone size: many; J gene: TRBJ2-5; CDR3 DNA: TGTGCCAGCAGTCCAGGGGGATCAGAGACCCAGTACTTC; CDR3 protein: CASSPGGSETQYF
D gene: TRBD2; V gene: TRBV5-5; clone size: many; J gene: TRBJ2-1; CDR3 DNA: TGTGCCAGCAGCTTGGCGAAGGCTAGCGGGGACAATGAGCAGTTCTTC; CDR3 protein: CASSLAKASGDNEQFF
D gene: TRBD1; V gene: TRBV10-3; clone size: many; J gene: TRBJ2-7; CDR3 DNA: TGTGCCATCAGTGAGTCAGGGACAGGGGGTTCTTACGAGCAGTACTTC; CDR3 protein: CAISESGTGGSYEQYF
D gene: TRBD2; V gene: TRBV20-1; clone size: many; J gene: TRBJ2-2; CDR3 DNA: TGCAGTGCTTTTACTAGCGGGAGAACCGGGGAGCTGTTTTTT; CDR3 protein: CSAFTSGRTGELFF
D gene: -; V gene: TRBV10-3; clone size: many; J gene: TRBJ1-4; CDR3 DNA: TGTGCCATCGGACAGAGGAATGAAAAACTGTTTTTT; CDR3 protein: CAIGQRNEKLFF
D gene: -; V gene: TRBV6-5; clone size: many; J gene: TRBJ2-2; CDR3 DNA: TGTGCCAGCAGTTCCTTCCCGACAGCTACGATCACCGGGGAGCTGTTTTTT; CDR3 protein: CASSSFPTATITGELFF
D gene: -; V gene: TRBV20-1; clone size: many; J gene: TRBJ2-2; CDR3 DNA: TGCAGTGCTCGTGTACAAGGAGACACCGGGGAGCTGTTTTTT; CDR3 protein: CSARVQGDTGELFF
D gene: -; V gene: TRBV5-1; clone size: many; J gene: TRBJ2-5; CDR3 DNA: TGCGCCAGCAGCTTGGAAGGAAAAGAGACCCAGTACTTC; CDR3 protein: CASSLEGKETQYF
D gene: TRBD1; V gene: TRBV20-1; clone size: many; J gene: TRBJ1-2; CDR3 DNA: TGCAGTGCTAGAGCAGCCGGGACAGGGGGCTTCGGCTACACCTTC; CDR3 protein: CSARAAGTGGFGYTF
D gene: -; V gene: TRBV12-3/TRBV12-4; clone size: many; J gene: TRBJ1-2; CDR3 DNA: TGTGCCAGCAAAACACAGGGTAACTATGGCTACACCTTC; CDR3 protein: CASKTQGNYGYTF
D gene: -; V gene: TRBV6-5; clone size: many; J gene: TRBJ2-7; CDR3 DNA: TGTGCCAGCAGTGGACGATACGAGCAGTACTTC; CDR3 protein: CASSGRYEQYF
D gene: -; V gene: TRBV6-4; clone size: many; J gene: TRBJ1-1; CDR3 DNA: TGTGCCAGCAGTGACTCGAGTGACCGGGGCATGGAAGCTTTCTTT; CDR3 protein: CASSDSSDRGMEAFF
D gene: -; V gene: TRBV6-5; clone size: many; J gene: TRBJ1-5; CDR3 DNA: TGTGCCAGTCGATACCGGCCGGGCCAGCCCCAGCATTTT; CDR3 protein: CASRYRPGQPQHF
D gene: -; V gene: TRBV7-3; clone size: -; J gene: TRBJ2-2; CDR3 DNA: TGTGCCAGCAAAGGGCAGGGGGGCACCGGGGAGCTGTTTTTT; CDR3 protein: CASKGQGGTGELFF
D gene: -; V gene: TRBV7-2; clone size: many; J gene: TRBJ2-3; CDR3 DNA: TGTGCCAGCGGGTGGGGGCCGAGCACAGATACGCAGTATTTT; CDR3 protein: CASGWGPSTDTQYF
D gene: TRBD1; V gene: TRBV4-1; clone size: many; J gene: TRBJ1-5; CDR3 DNA: TGCGCCAGCAGCCATTTACAGGGGCCGGGGAATCAGCCCCAGCATTTT; CDR3 protein: CASSHLQGPGNQPQHF
D gene: TRBD2; V gene: TRBV20-1; clone size: many; J gene: TRBJ2-3; CDR3 DNA: TGCAGTGCTTTAGCGGGAATCACAGATACGCAGTATTTT; CDR3 protein: CSALAGITDTQYF
D gene: -; V gene: TRBV7-9; clone size: many; J gene: TRBJ1-4; CDR3 DNA: TGTGCCAGCAGCAATACAGGGTCGGTAGATGAAAAACTGTTTTTT; CDR3 protein: CASSNTGSVDEKLFF
D gene: -; V gene: TRBV7-2; clone size: many; J gene: TRBJ2-2; CDR3 DNA: TGTGCCAGCAGCTTACGGGCAGGGCTGCCCGGGGAGCTGTTTTTT; CDR3 protein: CASSLRAGLPGELFF
D gene: -; V gene: TRBV9; clone size: many; J gene: TRBJ2-7; CDR3 DNA: TGTGCCAGCAGCACAGGGACCGAGATTACCTACGAGCAGTACTTC; CDR3 protein: CASSTGTEITYEQYF
D gene: TRBD1; V gene: TRBV28; clone size: many; J gene: TRBJ1-4; CDR3 DNA: TGTGCCAGCAGTTCACGGGACAGGGGATTCTATGAAAAACTGTTTTTT; CDR3 protein: CASSSRDRGFYEKLFF
D gene: -; V gene: TRBV9; clone size: medium-sized; J gene: TRBJ1-2; CDR3 DNA: TGTGCCAGCAGCAACTTAGGGGTCCACACCTTC; CDR3 protein: CASSNLGVHTF
D gene: TRBD2; V gene: TRBV7-2; clone size: many; J gene: TRBJ2-7; CDR3 DNA: TGTGCCAGCAGTGCCGGGACTAGCGGGCCCTACGAGCAGTACTTC; CDR3 protein: CASSAGTSGPYEQYF
D gene: -; V gene: TRBV5-1; clone size: many; J gene: TRBJ2-3; CDR3 DNA: TGCGCCAGCAGCCCCCGGGGGAGGAGCACAGATACGCAGTATTTT; CDR3 protein: CASSPRGRSTDTQYF
D gene: -; V gene: TRBV5-1; clone size: many; J gene: TRBJ1-6; CDR3 DNA: TGCGCCAGCAGCTTGGAGCGGGGTAATTCACCCCTCCACTTT; CDR3 protein: CASSLERGNSPLHF
D gene: -; V gene: TRBV6-5; clone size: many; J gene: TRBJ1-6; CDR3 DNA: TGTGCCAGCAACGACGGGGGTCCTTCACCCCTCCACTTT; CDR3 protein: CASNDGGPSPLHF
D gene: TRBD1; V gene: TRBV7-2; clone size: many; J gene: TRBJ2-1; CDR3 DNA: TGTGCCAGCAGAGCCGGGACAGGGTGGAATGAGCAGTTCTTC; CDR3 protein: CASRAGTGWNEQFF
D gene: -; V gene: TRBV5-8; clone size: many; J gene: TRBJ2-1; CDR3 DNA: TGTGCCAGCAGCTTGGTAGGGGCGGATGAGCAGTTCTTC; CDR3 protein: CASSLVGADEQFF
D gene: TRBD2; V gene: TRBV20-1; clone size: many; J gene: TRBJ2-3; CDR3 DNA: TGCAGCCCTAGGGAGGGCTCTACCACAGATACGCAGTATTTT; CDR3 protein: CSPREGSTTDTQYF
D gene: TRBD2; V gene: TRBV5-5; clone size: many; J gene: TRBJ2-1; CDR3 DNA: TGTGCCAGCAGCTTTCGGACTAGCGGGAGGAGCGATGAGCAGTTCTTC; CDR3 protein: CASSFRTSGRSDEQFF
D gene: TRBD2; V gene: TRBV7-8; clone size: many; J gene: TRBJ2-5; CDR3 DNA: TGTGCCAGCAGCGTGATGGCGGGAGTAGGAGAGACCCAGTACTTC; CDR3 protein: CASSVMAGVGETQYF
D gene: -; V gene: TRBV20-1; clone size: few; J gene: TRBJ2-7; CDR3 DNA: TGCAGTGCTAGACCCATTGACAGTGATCGGGGCGAGCAGTACTTC; CDR3 protein: CSARPIDSDRGEQYF
D gene: -; V gene: TRBV4-1; clone size: many; J gene: TRBJ2-7; CDR3 DNA: TGCGCCAGCAGCCAAGATTATGGGAGCTCCTACGAGCAGTACTTC; CDR3 protein: CASSQDYGSSYEQYF
D gene: -; V gene: TRBV7-8; clone size: many; J gene: TRBJ1-3; CDR3 DNA: TGTGCCAGCAGCTTACAAGGGGACACCATATATTTT; CDR3 protein: CASSLQGDTIYF
D gene: -; V gene: TRBV3-1; clone size: many; J gene: TRBJ1-6; CDR3 DNA: TGTGCCAGCAGCCAAGGACAGAGCAATTCACCCCTCCACTTT; CDR3 protein: CASSQGQSNSPLHF
D gene: -; V gene: TRBV5-1; clone size: many; J gene: TRBJ2-5; CDR3 DNA: TGCGCCAGCAACGGAGGTACCCGGGGGGAGACCCAGTACTTC; CDR3 protein: CASNGGTRGETQYF
D gene: -; V gene: TRBV20-1; clone size: many; J gene: TRBJ1-1; CDR3 DNA: TGCAGTGCTCTGGCACCGGGCCCCACCAACACTGAAGCTTTCTTT; CDR3 protein: CSALAPGPTNTEAFF
D gene: -; V gene: TRBV29-1; clone size: many; J gene: TRBJ2-5; CDR3 DNA: TGCAGCGTTGGAGGGACCTTTCAAGAGACCCAGTACTTC; CDR3 protein: CSVGGTFQETQYF
D gene: -; V gene: TRBV5-1; clone size: many; J gene: TRBJ2-3; CDR3 DNA: TGCGCCAGCAGCCCCCGTGTCGTAGATACGCAGTATTTT; CDR3 protein: CASSPRVVDTQYF
D gene: -; V gene: TRBV20-1; clone size: many; J gene: TRBJ2-7; CDR3 DNA: TGCAGTGCTAGAGATCCCCGAAGGGTTACAGGGTCCTCTCCCTACGAGCAGTACTTC; CDR3 protein: CSARDPRRVTGSSPYEQYF
D gene: -; V gene: TRBV28; clone size: many; J gene: TRBJ2-1; CDR3 DNA: TGTGCCAGCAGTTTGTCCCCCCGGAACAATGAGCAGTTCTTC; CDR3 protein: CASSLSPRNNEQFF